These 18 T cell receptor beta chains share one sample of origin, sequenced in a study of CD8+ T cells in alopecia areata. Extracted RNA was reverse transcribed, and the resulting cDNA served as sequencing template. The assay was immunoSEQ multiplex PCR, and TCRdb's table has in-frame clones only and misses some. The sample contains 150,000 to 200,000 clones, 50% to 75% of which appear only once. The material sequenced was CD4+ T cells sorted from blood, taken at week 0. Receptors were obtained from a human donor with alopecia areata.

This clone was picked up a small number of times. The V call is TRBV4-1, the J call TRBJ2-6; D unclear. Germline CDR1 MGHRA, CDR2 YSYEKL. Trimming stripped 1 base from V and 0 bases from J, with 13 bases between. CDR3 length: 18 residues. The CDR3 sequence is CASSQVRFTSSGANVLTF. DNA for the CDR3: TGCGCCAGCAGCCAAGTTCGGTTTACAAGCTCTGGGGCCAACGTCCTGACTTTC.

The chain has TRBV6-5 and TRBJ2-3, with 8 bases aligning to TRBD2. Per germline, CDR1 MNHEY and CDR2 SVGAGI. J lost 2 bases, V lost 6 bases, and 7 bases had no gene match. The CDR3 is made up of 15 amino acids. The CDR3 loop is CASRDSGTVTDTQYF. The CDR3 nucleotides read TGTGCCAGCAGAGATAGCGGGACGGTCACAGATACGCAGTATTTT.

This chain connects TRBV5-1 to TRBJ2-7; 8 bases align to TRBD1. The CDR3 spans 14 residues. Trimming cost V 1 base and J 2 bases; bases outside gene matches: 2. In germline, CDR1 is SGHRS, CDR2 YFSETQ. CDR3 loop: CASSLRTGPYEQYF. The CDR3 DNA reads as TGCGCCAGCAGCTTGAGGACAGGGCCCTACGAGCAGTACTTC.

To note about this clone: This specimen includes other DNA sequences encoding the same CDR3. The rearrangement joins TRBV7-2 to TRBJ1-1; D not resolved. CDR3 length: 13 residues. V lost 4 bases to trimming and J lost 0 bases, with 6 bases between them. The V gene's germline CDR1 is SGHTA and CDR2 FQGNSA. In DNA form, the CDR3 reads TGTGCCAGCAGCTCAGGACTGAACACTGAAGCTTTCTTT. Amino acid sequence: CASSSGLNTEAFF.

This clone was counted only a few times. This CDR3 reads CASSLSPGGETQYF. CDR3 DNA sequence: TGTGCCAGCAGTTTATCCCCAGGTGGAGAGACCCAGTACTTC. The rearrangement joins TRBV27 to TRBJ2-5; no definite D call. V lost 0 bases to trimming and J lost 4 bases, with 9 bases between them. The CDR3 extends over 14 amino acids. Germline loops: CDR1 MNHEY, CDR2 SMNVEV (reference sequence).

The CDR3 reads CASSLTGNTEAFF. The CDR3 nucleotides are TGTGCCAGCAGCTTGACAGGTAACACTGAAGCTTTCTTT. The chain links TRBV5-4 to TRBJ1-1; tentative D call: TRBD1 (5 bases). Trimming removed 1 base at V and 2 bases at J, with 6 bases between. CDR3 length equals 13 residues. Per the germline V gene, CDR1 is SGHNT and CDR2 is YYREEE (reference sequence). The full variable domain, rest sourced from reference TRBV5-4 and TRBJ1-1, is ETGVTQSPTHLIKTRGQQVTLRCSSQSGHNTVSWYQQALGQGPQFIFQYYREEENGRGNFPPRFSGLQFPNYSSELNVNALELDDSALYLCASSLTGNTEAFFGQGTRLTVV.

The CDR3 loop reads CAWSASRGSGYTF. DNA for the CDR3: TGTGCCTGGAGTGCCTCCCGGGGGTCCGGCTACACCTTC. The chain uses TRBV30 and TRBJ1-2; tentatively, D is TRBD1 (5 bases). V gave up 1 base and J gave up 8 bases, with 14 bases separating them. Germline V gene lookup returns CDR1 GTSNPN and CDR2 SVGIG (reference sequence). The CDR3 spans 13 residues. Supplemented by reference TRBV30 and TRBJ1-2, the full variable domain reads SQTIHQWPATLVQPVGSPLSLECTVEGTSNPNLYWYRQAAGRGLQLLFYSVGIGQISSEVPQNLSASRPQDRQFILSSKKLLLSDSGFYLCAWSASRGSGYTFGSGTRLTVV.

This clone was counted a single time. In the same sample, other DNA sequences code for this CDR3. CDR3 sequence reads: CATSSRGGGETQYF. The CDR3 region has the DNA TGTGCCACCAGCAGTCGTGGGGGAGGGGAGACCCAGTACTTC. This chain joins TRBV15 and TRBJ2-5; 7 positions match TRBD2. The junction had 6 bases not matched to a gene; V was cut back by 3 bases and J by 5 bases. The CDR3 is 14 residues long. CDR1 is LNHNV and CDR2 is YYDKDF in the germline V gene (reference sequence).

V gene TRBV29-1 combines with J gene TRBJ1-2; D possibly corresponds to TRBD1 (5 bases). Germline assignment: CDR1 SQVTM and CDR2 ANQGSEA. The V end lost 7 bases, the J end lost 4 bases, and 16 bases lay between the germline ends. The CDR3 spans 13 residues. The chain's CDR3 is CSDSKGLGYGYTF. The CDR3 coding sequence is TGCAGCGACTCAAAGGGACTAGGCTATGGCTACACCTTC.

DNA for the CDR3: TGTGCCAGCAGCCAAGAATACGGGGGGGACACTGAAGCTTTCTTT. Protein sequence: CASSQEYGGDTEAFF. The rearrangement joins TRBV4-2 to TRBJ1-1; D possibly corresponds to TRBD1 (5 bases). V lost 0 bases and J lost 3, with 11 bases in between. The germline gives CDR1 LGHNA, CDR2 YNFKEQ. This CDR3 contains 15 residues.

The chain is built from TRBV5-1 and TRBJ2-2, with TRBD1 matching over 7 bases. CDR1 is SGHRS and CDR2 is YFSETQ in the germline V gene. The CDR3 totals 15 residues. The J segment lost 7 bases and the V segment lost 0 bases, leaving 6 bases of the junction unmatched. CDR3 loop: CASSLEGAHGGELFF. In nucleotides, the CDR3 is TGCGCCAGCAGCTTGGAGGGGGCTCACGGCGGGGAGCTGTTTTTT.

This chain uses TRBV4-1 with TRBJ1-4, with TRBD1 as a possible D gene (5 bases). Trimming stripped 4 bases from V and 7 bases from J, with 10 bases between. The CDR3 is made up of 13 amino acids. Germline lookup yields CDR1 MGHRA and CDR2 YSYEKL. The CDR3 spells CASSPGTLEKLFF. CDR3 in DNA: TGCGCCAGCAGCCCCGGGACCCTTGAAAAACTGTTTTTT.

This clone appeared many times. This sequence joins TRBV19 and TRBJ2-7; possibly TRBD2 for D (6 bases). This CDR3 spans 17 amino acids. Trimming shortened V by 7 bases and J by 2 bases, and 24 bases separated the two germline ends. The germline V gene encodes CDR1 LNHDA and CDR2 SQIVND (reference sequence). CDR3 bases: TGTGCCAGTACCCCAAACTTTTTTAGCGGTGATACCTACGAGCAGTACTTC. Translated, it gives CASTPNFFSGDTYEQYF. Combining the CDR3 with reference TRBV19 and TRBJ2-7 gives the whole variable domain DGGITQSPKYLFRKEGQNVTLSCEQNLNHDAMYWYRQDPGQGLRLIYYSQIVNDFQKGDIAEGYSVSREKKESFPLTVTSAQKNPTAFYLCASTPNFFSGDTYEQYFGPGTRLTVT.

This chain's CDR3 is CASRRGTGRGYTF. The CDR3 DNA follows: TGTGCCAGCAGGCGAGGGACAGGGAGGGGCTACACCTTC. The chain combines TRBV14 with TRBJ1-2, with 9 bases matching TRBD1. CDR1 and CDR2 from the germline V gene are SGHDN and FVKESK. The CDR3 runs 13 residues. V gave up 6 bases and J gave up 8 bases; unmatched junction bases: 7.

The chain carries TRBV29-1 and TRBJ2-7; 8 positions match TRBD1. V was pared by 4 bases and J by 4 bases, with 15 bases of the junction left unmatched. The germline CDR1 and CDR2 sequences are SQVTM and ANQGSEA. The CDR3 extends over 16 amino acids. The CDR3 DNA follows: TGCAGCGTTGTAGTACAGGGGGGAGCTATTGGTTACGAGCAGTACTTC. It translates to CSVVVQGGAIGYEQYF.

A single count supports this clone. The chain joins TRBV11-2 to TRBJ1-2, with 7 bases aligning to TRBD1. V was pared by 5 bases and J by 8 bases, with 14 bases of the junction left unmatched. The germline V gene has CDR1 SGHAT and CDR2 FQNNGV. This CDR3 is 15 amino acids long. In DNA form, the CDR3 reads TGTGCCAGCAGCCACCCCAGGACAGGACTGGCGGGCTACACCTTC. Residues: CASSHPRTGLAGYTF.

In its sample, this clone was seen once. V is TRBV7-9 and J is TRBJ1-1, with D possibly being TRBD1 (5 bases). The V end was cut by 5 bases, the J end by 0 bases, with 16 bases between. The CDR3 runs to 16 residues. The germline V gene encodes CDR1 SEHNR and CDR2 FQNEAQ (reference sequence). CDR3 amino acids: CASSPGRGRLNTEAFF. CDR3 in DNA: TGTGCCAGCAGCCCGGGTAGGGGACGGTTGAACACTGAAGCTTTCTTT.

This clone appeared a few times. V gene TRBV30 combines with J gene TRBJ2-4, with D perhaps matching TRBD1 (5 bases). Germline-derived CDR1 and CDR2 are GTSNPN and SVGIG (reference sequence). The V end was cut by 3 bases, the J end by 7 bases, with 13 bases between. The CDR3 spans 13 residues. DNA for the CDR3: TGTGCCTGGAGGTCCCCCCCAGGGAACATTCAGTACTTC. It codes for CAWRSPPGNIQYF.